This is a list of T cell receptor beta chains from one sample in a study of CD8+ T cells in alopecia areata. The assay was immunoSEQ multiplex PCR, and TCRdb's table has in-frame clones only and misses some. This sample has 190,000 or so clones, with roughly three fifths found just once. The starting material was CD8+ T cells sorted from blood, obtained at week 24, from a patient treated with tofacitinib. The source of these receptors is a human donor with alopecia areata. CDR3s leave out the opening cysteine and the closing phenylalanine or tryptophan.

J: TRBJ2-7
V: TRBV5-6
CDR3: ASSFFPGRGPNEQY

J: TRBJ1-2
V: TRBV13
CDR3: ASSLSLDVGRDNYGYT

J: TRBJ2-5
V: TRBV6-1
CDR3: ASRQRSRAVETQY

J: TRBJ1-1
V: TRBV27
CDR3: ASSQTGGGNTEAF

J: TRBJ2-5
V: TRBV2
CDR3: ASTPPRDRGETQY

J: TRBJ2-7
V: TRBV13
CDR3: ASSHPGTTNEQY

J: TRBJ2-3
V: TRBV25-1
CDR3: ASRRDRYTDTQY

J: TRBJ1-1
V: TRBV5-1
CDR3: ASSRTGGTEAF

J: TRBJ1-1
V: TRBV30
CDR3: AWLSGQKNTEAF

J: TRBJ1-2
V: TRBV19
CDR3: ASKQSYGYT

J: TRBJ2-1
V: TRBV7-7
CDR3: ASSLTVNNEQF

J: TRBJ2-1
V: TRBV2
CDR3: ASSLAGGPYNEQF

J: TRBJ1-1
V: TRBV2
CDR3: ASSRNTEAF

J: TRBJ1-5
V: TRBV5-1
CDR3: ASSMAGYSNQPQH

J: TRBJ1-5
V: TRBV6-1
CDR3: ASSEGVGVEGQPQH

J: TRBJ2-6
V: TRBV15
CDR3: ATSRDMRGDVLT

J: TRBJ2-7
V: TRBV5-1
CDR3: ASSLGRANYEQY

J: TRBJ1-1
V: TRBV7-9
CDR3: ASSLALNEAF

J: TRBJ1-3
V: TRBV5-1
CDR3: ASSLDGSGNTIY

J: TRBJ2-1
V: TRBV5-1
CDR3: ASSLERGNEQF

J: TRBJ2-5
V: TRBV6-5
CDR3: ASSYGPLQETQY

J: TRBJ2-5
V: TRBV29-1
CDR3: SVEDQNRDTLETQY

J: TRBJ2-3
V: TRBV13
CDR3: ASASTDTQY

J: TRBJ2-7
V: TRBV5-6
CDR3: ASSLGRSSYEQY

J: TRBJ2-7
V: TRBV5-1
CDR3: ASSRTGTVDEQY

J: TRBJ2-3
V: TRBV30
CDR3: AWSWQGYTDTQY

J: TRBJ2-6
V: TRBV10-3
CDR3: AISEWTGRANVLT